Listed below are T cell receptor beta chains from one sample, sequenced in a study of T cell changes during pregnancy in multiple sclerosis. Assay: immunoSEQ multiplex PCR; the TCRdb copy retains only in-frame clones and omits some. The sample yields 75,000 to 95,000 clones, 85% to 95% seen once. The source material was peripheral blood, sampled in the first trimester of pregnancy. All receptors derive from a female donor in good health, enrolled as a control in a pregnancy study. The conserved cysteine and the conserved F or W are not part of the CDR3 here.

V gene: TRBV27
J gene: TRBJ2-2
CDR3 protein: ASSFSSGVTGELF

V gene: TRBV7-2
J gene: TRBJ1-5
CDR3 protein: ASSLGQVSNQPQH

V gene: TRBV7-2
J gene: TRBJ1-5
CDR3 protein: ASSLQGNQPQH

V gene: TRBV20-1
J gene: TRBJ2-5
CDR3 protein: SYGQETQY

V gene: TRBV29-1
J gene: TRBJ1-6
CDR3 protein: SVGEGARSPLH

V gene: TRBV9
J gene: TRBJ1-1
CDR3 protein: ASSVGHLNTEAF

V gene: TRBV6-1
J gene: TRBJ1-5
CDR3 protein: ASRMDNNQPQH

V gene: TRBV6-6
J gene: TRBJ2-1
CDR3 protein: ASSRPYNEQF

V gene: TRBV27
J gene: TRBJ2-7
CDR3 protein: ASSLRDTALLEQY

V gene: TRBV5-5
J gene: TRBJ2-5
CDR3 protein: ASSLADFTKETQY

V gene: TRBV4-1
J gene: TRBJ1-2
CDR3 protein: ASSQQTGQGRGYT

V gene: TRBV19
J gene: TRBJ1-2
CDR3 protein: ATQRAGGSGYT

V gene: TRBV11-3
J gene: TRBJ2-3
CDR3 protein: ASSLDGGSTDTQY

V gene: TRBV4-1
J gene: TRBJ2-5
CDR3 protein: ASSQLADQETQY

V gene: TRBV7-3
J gene: TRBJ2-1
CDR3 protein: ASSLTAYNEQF

V gene: TRBV4-3
J gene: TRBJ1-1
CDR3 protein: ASSPNRGGGTEAF

V gene: TRBV10-3
J gene: TRBJ2-1
CDR3 protein: AISPTSGVLSYNEQF

V gene: TRBV5-1
J gene: TRBJ2-7
CDR3 protein: ASSLGPRSHEQY

V gene: TRBV6-5
J gene: TRBJ2-1
CDR3 protein: ASTPGSGNEQF

V gene: TRBV9
J gene: TRBJ1-1
CDR3 protein: ASSVDRGTEAF

V gene: TRBV28
J gene: TRBJ1-1
CDR3 protein: ASSPPDRHTEAF

V gene: TRBV10-3
J gene: TRBJ2-3
CDR3 protein: AISGRTTYADTQY

V gene: TRBV9
J gene: TRBJ2-7
CDR3 protein: ASNPGTATYEQY

V gene: TRBV5-6
J gene: TRBJ1-2
CDR3 protein: ASSLGWTGGRGYGYT

V gene: TRBV5-6
J gene: TRBJ1-2
CDR3 protein: ASSPMGGILYGYT

V gene: TRBV7-3
J gene: TRBJ2-1
CDR3 protein: ASSSENNEQF

V gene: TRBV29-1
J gene: TRBJ1-2
CDR3 protein: SAGQGLQGYT

V gene: TRBV18
J gene: TRBJ2-1
CDR3 protein: ASSLIQAFSSYNEQF

V gene: TRBV29-1
J gene: TRBJ1-2
CDR3 protein: SVGGADDGYT